The 8 T cell receptor beta chains below come from one sample, sequenced in a study of blood T cell repertoires in COVID-19 (dated by TCRdb to about 2020). Library preparation was by the immunoSEQ multiplex PCR assay. Here the immuneACCESS table is served through TCRdb, limited to in-frame sequences with V and J called. Missing clones are a known gap in these copies; in checked studies unresolved V genes cover under half, and the rest lacks a known reason. This sample has about 140,000 clones in its table, and 70% to 85% of those were observed once. 1.5% to 2% of the sample goes to the ten largest clones. Sequenced input: PBMCs or T cells enriched from blood (not recorded which). The receptors shown here come from a woman aged 18-30 years who had been exposed to COVID-19.

This chain connects TRBV9 to TRBJ2-7; 12 positions agree with TRBD1. J was trimmed by 3 bases and V by 3 bases; bases with no gene match: 13. CDR1 is SGDLS and CDR2 is YYNGEE in the germline V gene. This CDR3 region has 18 residues. CDR3 region: CASSASGTGGSRGYEQYF. CDR3 DNA: TGTGCCAGCAGCGCATCCGGGACAGGGGGCAGTCGGGGCTACGAGCAGTACTTC. The full variable domain, its missing parts supplied by reference TRBV9 and TRBJ2-7, is DSGVTQTPKHLITATGQRVTLRCSPRSGDLSVYWYQQSLDQGLQFLIQYYNGEERAKGNILERFSAQQFPDLHSELNLSSLELGDSALYFCASSASGTGGSRGYEQYFGPGTRLTVT.

This chain joins TRBV6-5 and TRBJ1-1; a weak D match, TRBD1 (6 bases). The CDR3 runs 14 residues. The germline V gene encodes CDR1 MNHEY and CDR2 SVGAGI. Trimming shortened V by 8 bases and J by 4 bases, and 17 bases separated the two germline ends. Written as DNA, the CDR3 is TGTGCCAGCGGGAGGGGGGGCAGGAGCACTGAAGCTTTCTTT. Protein sequence: CASGRGGRSTEAFF.

The chain joins TRBV6-5 to TRBJ2-7; 9 bases agree with TRBD2. With 2 bases clipped from V and 1 base from J, the junction kept 3 bases outside the gene matches. The germline V gene encodes CDR1 MNHEY and CDR2 SVGAGI. This CDR3 spans 15 amino acids. The CDR3 region has the DNA TGTGCCAGCAGTTACAGGCTAGCGGGATCCTACGAGCAGTACTTC. Encoded protein: CASSYRLAGSYEQYF.

The chain is built from TRBV4-3 and TRBJ1-1; D call uncertain. Per the germline V gene, CDR1 is LGHNA and CDR2 is YSLEER. V was trimmed by 2 bases and J by 1 base, leaving 5 bases between them. The CDR3 is made up of 13 amino acids. CDR3 nucleotide sequence: TGCGCCAGCAGCCAAACAGAGAACACTGAAGCTTTCTTT. Translation: CASSQTENTEAFF.

The chain is built from TRBV2 and TRBJ2-7; unclear D gene. The CDR3 contains 13 residues. Germline loops: CDR1 SNHLY, CDR2 FYNNEI. V was clipped by 6 bases and J by 2 bases, with 11 bases between them. The CDR3 loop reads CASSPPGPYEQYF. In nucleotides, the CDR3 is TGTGCCAGCAGCCCTCCAGGCCCCTACGAGCAGTACTTC. Full variable domain (missing parts from reference TRBV2 and TRBJ2-7): EPEVTQTPSHQVTQMGQEVILRCVPISNHLYFYWYRQILGQKVEFLVSFYNNEISEKSEIFDDQFSVERPDGSNFTLKIRSTKLEDSAMYFCASSPPGPYEQYFGPGTRLTVT.

V gene TRBV28 combines with J gene TRBJ1-2; D ambiguous. This CDR3 is built from 13 residues. Germline lookup yields CDR1 MDHEN and CDR2 SYDVKM. V gave up 2 bases and J gave up 0 bases, with 4 bases separating them. The CDR3 loop reads CASSLTANYGYTF. CDR3 coding DNA: TGTGCCAGCAGTTTAACGGCTAACTATGGCTACACCTTC.

The genes are TRBV19 and TRBJ1-5; 7 nucleotides agree with TRBD1. V shed 6 bases and J 5 bases; nucleotides not matched to a gene: 10. Germline assignment: CDR1 LNHDA and CDR2 SQIVND (reference sequence). The CDR3 loop spans 15 amino acids. The CDR3 region is CASRRDSVDHQPQHF. DNA for the CDR3: TGTGCCAGTAGGAGGGACAGTGTTGACCATCAGCCCCAGCATTTT.

In the case of this clone: One end of the junction varies from germline; a read error may be responsible. V is TRBV7-2 and J is TRBJ2-1, with 7 bases identical to TRBD2. Germline CDR1 and CDR2: SGHTA and FQGNSA. The CDR3 has 15 residues. This CDR3 reads CASSLGVAGDGVSVF. In DNA, the CDR3 is TGTGCCAGCAGCTTGGGCGTGGCGGGAGACGGCGTCTCGGTCTTC.